The clone carrying this T cell receptor beta chain was counted only a few times. No antigen is known for it. This sample was taken from a study of blood T cells in healthy people across ages. Study-wide results and caveats: Compared with aged donors, long-lived donors showed fewer expanded clones, suggesting selection.

Each donor gave ten milliliters of peripheral blood. Each sample gave at least 6.5 million isolated PBMCs. Trimming cost V 5 bases and J 0 bases; bases outside gene matches: 7. The CDR3 length is 15 residues. The germline CDR1 and CDR2 sequences are DFQATT and SNEGSKA (reference sequence). A sample-barcoded 5' primer and a J-beta primer mix were used in a second PCR of roughly 6 to 11 cycles. Each CDR3 protein gets one entry after TCRdb re-called the 5' RACE reads with MiXCR. This sample has roughly 1.6 million distinct CDR3 sequences; around 36% occur once, and the top ten carry about 10%. The specimen sequenced was blood. This clonotype was obtained from a woman in her 30s in good health. The gene calls are TRBV20-1 and TRBJ2-1; 7 bases map to TRBD2. The CDR3 protein is CSAHTSARSYNEQFF. In DNA form, the CDR3 reads TGCAGTGCTCATACTAGCGCCCGCTCCTACAATGAGCAGTTCTTC.